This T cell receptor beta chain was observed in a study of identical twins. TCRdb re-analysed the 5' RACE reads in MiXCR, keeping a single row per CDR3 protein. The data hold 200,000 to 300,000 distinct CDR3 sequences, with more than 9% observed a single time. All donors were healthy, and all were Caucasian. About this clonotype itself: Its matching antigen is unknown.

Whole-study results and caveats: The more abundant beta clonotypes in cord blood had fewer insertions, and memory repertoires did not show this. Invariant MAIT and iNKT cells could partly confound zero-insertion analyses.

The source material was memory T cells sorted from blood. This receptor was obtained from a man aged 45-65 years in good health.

The CDR3 coding sequence is TGTGCCAGCAGCCAAATGACAGGGGAAGGAGTGATGAAGTTCTTC. Translating gives CASSQMTGEGVMKFF. This chain joins TRBV7-9 and TRBJ2-1; 8 positions agree with TRBD1. This CDR3 has 15 amino acids. CDR1 SEHNR and CDR2 FQNEAQ come from the germline V gene (reference sequence). After removal of 5 bases from V and 14 bases from J, the junction contained 17 bases not matched to a gene.